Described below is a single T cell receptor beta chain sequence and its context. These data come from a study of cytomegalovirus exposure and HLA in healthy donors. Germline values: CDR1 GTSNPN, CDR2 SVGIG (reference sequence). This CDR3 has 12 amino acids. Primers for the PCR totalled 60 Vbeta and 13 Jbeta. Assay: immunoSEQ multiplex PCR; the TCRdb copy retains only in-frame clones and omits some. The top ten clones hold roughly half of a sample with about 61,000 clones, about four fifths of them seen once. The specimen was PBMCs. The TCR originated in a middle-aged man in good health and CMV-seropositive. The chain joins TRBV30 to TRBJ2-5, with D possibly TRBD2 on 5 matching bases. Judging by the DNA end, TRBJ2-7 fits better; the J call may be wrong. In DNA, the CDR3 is TGTGCCTGGAGTGTACGAGGGTACGAGCAGTACTTC. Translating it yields CAWSVRGYEQYF.